Listed below are T cell receptor beta chains from one sample, sequenced in a study of shared clonotypes between healthy human individuals. Method: immunoSEQ multiplex PCR; TCRdb's copy keeps in-frame clones and lacks some. The sample lists some 2.1 million clones; roughly 94% were seen once. Specimen: naive CD8+ T cells sorted from blood. These receptors came from a man between 18 and 35 years old in good health. Each CDR3 is given with its conserved first and last residue. The D gene is left open where the match is weak. Expanded clones get a size class; other rows say once, few or many, or leave the size out.

J gene: TRBJ2-5
D gene: NA
V gene: TRBV7-8
clone size: NA
CDR3 DNA: TGTGCCAGCAGCTTAGAGGGGAATACCCAGTACTTC
CDR3 protein: CASSLEGNTQYF

J gene: TRBJ2-7
D gene: TRBD2
V gene: TRBV9
clone size: NA
CDR3 DNA: TGTGCCATTGATTGGCGGGGGAGCTCCTACGAGCAGTACTTC
CDR3 protein: CAIDWRGSSYEQYF

J gene: TRBJ1-1
D gene: NA
V gene: TRBV30
clone size: NA
CDR3 DNA: TGTGCCTGGAGTCCTGACGGGGCGGAAGCTTTCTTT
CDR3 protein: CAWSPDGAEAFF

J gene: TRBJ2-3
D gene: TRBD2
V gene: TRBV15
clone size: NA
CDR3 DNA: TGTGCCACCAGCAGAGGTCGACCGGGAGGTCTGACAGATACGCAGTATTTT
CDR3 protein: CATSRGRPGGLTDTQYF

J gene: TRBJ1-1
D gene: TRBD1
V gene: TRBV19
clone size: NA
CDR3 DNA: TGTGCCAGTAGTATAGAACGACACAGGGGGACTGAAGCTTTCTTT
CDR3 protein: CASSIERHRGTEAFF

J gene: TRBJ2-2
D gene: NA
V gene: TRBV9
clone size: once
CDR3 DNA: TGTGCCAGCAGCGCCGATCGGACAGCCGGGGAGCTGTTTTTT
CDR3 protein: CASSADRTAGELFF

J gene: TRBJ2-5
D gene: NA
V gene: TRBV6-5
clone size: NA
CDR3 DNA: TGTGCCAGCAGTTACTCGAGTGAGGGTGAGACCCAGTACTTC
CDR3 protein: CASSYSSEGETQYF

J gene: TRBJ2-7
D gene: TRBD1
V gene: TRBV28
clone size: once
CDR3 DNA: TGTGCCAGCAGGGAAACAGGGGGGTCCTACGAGCAGTACTTC
CDR3 protein: CASRETGGSYEQYF

J gene: TRBJ1-5
D gene: TRBD1
V gene: TRBV6-1
clone size: NA
CDR3 DNA: TGTGCCAGCAATGACAGGGGGCGAAGCAATCAGCCCCAGCATTTT
CDR3 protein: CASNDRGRSNQPQHF

J gene: TRBJ2-3
D gene: NA
V gene: TRBV7-8
clone size: NA
CDR3 DNA: TGTGCCAGCAGCTTCCCGTTGGCCGGGGGTGGGTCTGGGGATACGCAGTATTTT
CDR3 protein: CASSFPLAGGGSGDTQYF

J gene: TRBJ1-1
D gene: NA
V gene: TRBV29-1
clone size: NA
CDR3 DNA: TGCAGCGTTTGCCCCGAGGGGGTGAACACTGAAGCTTTCTTT
CDR3 protein: CSVCPEGVNTEAFF

J gene: TRBJ1-5
D gene: NA
V gene: TRBV6-5
clone size: NA
CDR3 DNA: TGTGCCAGCAGTTCGGAGGGGGGTGGCAATCAGCCCCAGCATTTT
CDR3 protein: CASSSEGGGNQPQHF

J gene: TRBJ2-7
D gene: NA
V gene: TRBV7-9
clone size: NA
CDR3 DNA: TGTGCCAGCAGCCCATCCGCAGAGCAGTACTTC
CDR3 protein: CASSPSAEQYF

J gene: TRBJ1-5
D gene: NA
V gene: TRBV28
clone size: NA
CDR3 DNA: TGTGCCAGCAGTTCAGGGGTCCGGGGAGGGGGAGGTCAGCCCCAGCATTTT
CDR3 protein: CASSSGVRGGGGQPQHF

J gene: TRBJ2-7
D gene: NA
V gene: TRBV7-9
clone size: NA
CDR3 DNA: TGTGCCAGCAGCCCCACGATGGGGCAGTCCTACGAGCAGTACTTC
CDR3 protein: CASSPTMGQSYEQYF

J gene: TRBJ2-3
D gene: TRBD2
V gene: TRBV5-6
clone size: NA
CDR3 DNA: TGTGCCAGCAGCTTGTTGGTGGGGGGGGCAGATACGCAGTATTTT
CDR3 protein: CASSLLVGGADTQYF

J gene: TRBJ2-1
D gene: TRBD1
V gene: TRBV2
clone size: NA
CDR3 DNA: TGTGCCAGCAGTAACAGGGGGTCCTACAATGAGCAGTTCTTC
CDR3 protein: CASSNRGSYNEQFF